This T cell receptor (beta chain) was profiled in a study of immune evolution from preneoplasia to lung adenocarcinoma. Regarding the study as a whole: Normal lung had highest clonality; later lesions appeared denser, more diverse.

Patient tissue came from resections in Japan or China, 2014–2017. Germline assignment: CDR1 MDHEN and CDR2 SYDVKM. V shed 3 bases, J shed 7 bases, and the junction held 17 bases outside the gene matches. This CDR3 is 17 amino acids long. Profiled with immunoSEQ multiplex PCR; TCRdb holds only in-frame clones, not every one. The sample lists over 13,000 clones, roughly 78% occurring once. With respect to this clone: Its antigen is unidentified.

The sequenced sample consisted of FFPE minimally invasive lung adenocarcinoma tissue. The chain is built from TRBV28 and TRBJ1-2; 7 positions agree with TRBD1. The clonotype comes from a person aged 65 to 85 with lung adenocarcinoma. CDR3 in amino acids: CASSLSGEGAFLSGYTF. The DNA of the CDR3 is TGTGCCAGCAGTTTGTCCGGGGAGGGGGCCTTCTTATCTGGCTACACCTTC.